This is a list of T cell receptor beta chains from one sample in a study of tumor and adjacent non-tumor tissue in lung cancer. In TCRdb, the multiplex PCR reads were re-called with MiXCR into one record per CDR3 protein. This table has some 80,000 distinct CDR3 sequences, 76% appearing once. Input material: distant non-tumor lung tissue. Source of these receptors: a man aged 70 or older with non-small cell lung cancer. The CDR3 runs from the conserved cysteine through the conserved F or W. D genes are given only for firm matches. Expanded clones are given a class, and other clones once, few, many or no size at all.

NA	TRBJ1-3	many	TRBV12-3/TRBV12-4	TGTGCCAGCAGTCGTCCCGGGAAAGGGATCGGCTCTGGAAACACAATATATTTT	CASSRPGKGIGSGNTIYF
TRBD1	TRBJ2-1	NA	TRBV11-3	TGTACCAGCAGCTTAAATCCCACGGGGGACAGGGGTGAGCAGTTCTTC	CTSSLNPTGDRGEQFF
TRBD1	TRBJ1-5	once	TRBV12-3/TRBV12-4	TGTGCCAGCAGTTTTGGGACAGGGGGCAATGAGCACCAGCATTTT	CASSFGTGGNEHQHF
TRBD1	TRBJ2-4	NA	TRBV11-2	TGTGCCAGCAGCCCGAGGGGGCGCGAGGCCAAAAACAATCATTACTTC	CASSPRGREAKNNHYF
TRBD2	TRBJ2-1	NA	TRBV5-1	TGCGCCAGCAGCTTGTTGGGACTAACAGGCGATGAACAGTTCTTC	CASSLLGLTGDEQFF
NA	TRBJ2-3	NA	TRBV5-6	TGTACTAGAAGCTCTGAAGATACACAGTATTTT	CTRSSEDTQYF
NA	TRBJ2-1	NA	TRBV11-2	TGTGCCAGCAGCTCCCTGGACCCTAGCAATGAGCAGTTCTTC	CASSSLDPSNEQFF
NA	TRBJ1-3	NA	TRBV12-3/TRBV12-4	TGCGCCGGCAGTCGTCCCGGAACAGGGATCGGCTCTGGAAACACCATATATTTT	CAGSRPGTGIGSGNTIYF
NA	TRBJ1-2	many	TRBV14	TGTGCCAGCAGCCAGAGGATATTCAACTATGGCTACACCTTC	CASSQRIFNYGYTF
NA	TRBJ2-5	NA	TRBV5-6	TGTACCAACAGCCGTTCCATTACCGACAGAGTAGGGACCCACTACTTC	CTNSRSITDRVGTHYF
TRBD2	TRBJ2-1	many	TRBV6-2/TRBV6-3	TGTGCCAGCAGTTACTCTCTACTAGCGGGGGGAAGCTCCTACAATGAGCAGTTCTTC	CASSYSLLAGGSSYNEQFF
TRBD2	TRBJ2-7	few	TRBV11-3	TGTGCCAACGGAATAGCGGGAGTCGACGAGCAGTACTTC	CANGIAGVDEQYF
NA	TRBJ2-5	NA	TRBV12-3/TRBV12-4	TGTGCCGGTAGTTTTTTAGAAGAGACCCAGTACTTC	CAGSFLEETQYF
NA	TRBJ2-4	many	TRBV7-8	TGTGCCAGCAGCCCCCGAAGGGTTTCCAAAAACATTCAGTACTTC	CASSPRRVSKNIQYF
NA	TRBJ1-1	NA	TRBV29-1	TGCAGCGTCCTGGGGACTGCGAGTTGGGCTTTCTTT	CSVLGTASWAFF
TRBD1	TRBJ1-3	few	TRBV20-1	TGTAGTGCCCCGGGACAGGGGAAAGGAAACACCATATATTTT	CSAPGQGKGNTIYF
NA	TRBJ1-2	NA	TRBV6-5	TGTGCCAGCAGTTACTCGATAATAGGGGGTAGCTACACGTTC	CASSYSIIGGSYTF
NA	TRBJ1-1	NA	TRBV28	TGTGCCAGCAGTTTATGGCCCAGTTACTACACTGTGGCTTTCTTT	CASSLWPSYYTVAFF
NA	TRBJ2-2	NA	TRBV4-1	TGCGCCAGCACCCTCGGACAGGGAGGGACCGGGGAGCTGTTATTT	CASTLGQGGTGELLF
NA	TRBJ2-7	NA	TRBV4-2	TGTGCCAGCAGCCAAGGGTCGGGGGGCGTATTCTACGAGCAGTACTTC	CASSQGSGGVFYEQYF
TRBD1	TRBJ2-2	NA	TRBV11-3	TGTGCCAGCAGCTCCCCCGGTCCAGGACAGGGGTCCATCGGGGAGATCTTTTTT	CASSSPGPGQGSIGEIFF
TRBD2	TRBJ2-1	NA	TRBV9	TGTGCCAGCAGCGTCCGACTAGCGGGAGGGCTCAATGAGCAGTTCTTC	CASSVRLAGGLNEQFF
NA	TRBJ1-1	NA	TRBV15	TGTGCCACCAGCAGAGATAGTGACAGGGAAGCTTTCTTT	CATSRDSDREAFF
NA	TRBJ1-2	few	TRBV12-3/TRBV12-4	TGTGCCAGCAGGATACAGGATCTCGACTATGGCTACACCTTC	CASRIQDLDYGYTF
TRBD2	TRBJ2-7	NA	TRBV6-5	TGTGCCAGCAGCTCACTAACTAGCGGAACAAAACTCGTGTACGAGCGGTACTTC	CASSSLTSGTKLVYERYF
NA	TRBJ2-5	NA	TRBV29-1	TGCAGCGCCAAGCCTCACCTCCAGACAGGTCAAAAGACCCAGTACTTC	CSAKPHLQTGQKTQYF
TRBD1	TRBJ1-2	NA	TRBV5-4	TGTGCCAGCAGCGAAGAAAACAGGGGCGAAGGCTACACCTTC	CASSEENRGEGYTF
TRBD1	TRBJ1-3	NA	TRBV12-3/TRBV12-4	TGTGCCGGCAGTCGTCCCGGGACAGGGATCTGTTCTGGAAACACCATATATTTT	CAGSRPGTGICSGNTIYF
TRBD2	TRBJ2-5	few	TRBV11-3	TGTACTAGCAGCTTAGGTGTGGGGAGACTAGCGGAGACCCAGTACTTC	CTSSLGVGRLAETQYF
NA	TRBJ2-1	NA	TRBV11-2	TGTGCTAGCAGCCCCCAAGGGCAGTACAATGGGCAGTTCTTC	CASSPQGQYNGQFF
NA	TRBJ2-5	NA	TRBV5-5	TGTGCCAGCAGCTTGGTCAGTCTGGTGACACAGTACTTC	CASSLVSLVTQYF
NA	TRBJ2-3	NA	TRBV11-3	TGTGACAGCACCCGTCGGGAACTAAGCACAGGTACGCACTATTTT	CDSTRRELSTGTHYF
TRBD2	TRBJ2-7	NA	TRBV12-3/TRBV12-4	TGTGCCAGCAGTTCCACTAGCGGGATGCCCTACGAGCGGTACTTC	CASSSTSGMPYERYF
TRBD2	TRBJ2-1	NA	TRBV11-2	TGTGCCAGCAGGTCACGACTAGCGGGAATATTCAATGAGCAGTTCTTC	CASRSRLAGIFNEQFF
NA	TRBJ1-5	once	TRBV10-3	TGTGCCATCAGAGCTGGGGATCAGCTCCAGCATTTT	CAIRAGDQLQHF
TRBD1	TRBJ2-5	NA	TRBV11-2	TGTGTCAGTAGCCCGGGGACAGTTGGGCGAGAGACCCAGTACTTC	CVSSPGTVGRETQYF
TRBD2	TRBJ2-3	once	TRBV20-1	TGTAGTGCTAGTGGACTAGCGGGGATTCGAGGGGATACGCAGTATTTT	CSASGLAGIRGDTQYF
NA	TRBJ1-2	NA	TRBV11-3	TGTGCCAGCAGCCACCCAGACGGGCTGAGGGGCTACGCCTTC	CASSHPDGLRGYAF
NA	TRBJ1-1	once	TRBV29-1	TGCAACGTTGCGGCGGAGAGTCCTGAAGCTTTCTTT	CNVAAESPEAFF
NA	TRBJ2-7	once	TRBV20-1	TGCAGTGCTAGAGATGGAGGGGGCGCGGGGCAGTACTTC	CSARDGGGAGQYF
NA	TRBJ1-1	once	TRBV6-5	TGTGCCAGGAAGGCGGGGGTTAACACTGGAGCTTTCTTT	CARKAGVNTGAFF
NA	TRBJ1-1	NA	TRBV2	TGTGCCAGCAGTGCTTCATACAGCGGTTTGATTGAAGCTTTCTTT	CASSASYSGLIEAFF
TRBD1	TRBJ2-1	NA	TRBV11-3	TGTGCCAGTTGCTTAGGGGACAGTCCCATCGGACAGTTCTTC	CASCLGDSPIGQFF
NA	TRBJ1-5	once	TRBV10-2	TGCGCCAGCAGCTGGTACAGGGAGAACCAGCCTCAGCATTTT	CASSWYRENQPQHF
TRBD1	TRBJ1-1	NA	TRBV4-1	TGCACTAGCAGCCAAGGACAGGGCTGGAACACTGAAGCTTTCTTT	CTSSQGQGWNTEAFF
TRBD1	TRBJ1-1	NA	TRBV11-3	TGTGCCAGCAGCTTCTGGGACAGAAACATGAACACTGAAGCTTTCTTT	CASSFWDRNMNTEAFF
TRBD2	TRBJ2-7	NA	TRBV5-4	TGTGCAAGCAACTTGGGGGGGACTACCTACGAGCAGTACTTC	CASNLGGTTYEQYF
NA	TRBJ2-5	many	TRBV20-1	TGCAGTGCCCCGGGTGTTGGGGGGCAAGAGACCCAGTACTTC	CSAPGVGGQETQYF
NA	TRBJ1-1	NA	TRBV29-1	TGCAGCGTTGTTACCCAGATGAACAGTGAAGCTTTCTTT	CSVVTQMNSEAFF
TRBD1	TRBJ2-6	NA	TRBV11-3	TGTGCCAGCGATGAGGGACAGGGGAAGTCTAGTGCCAACGTCCTGACTTTC	CASDEGQGKSSANVLTF
NA	TRBJ1-1	NA	TRBV7-9	TGTGCCAGCAGCTTAGCGGGGGCTAGCAATGAAGCTTTCTTT	CASSLAGASNEAFF
TRBD1	TRBJ2-1	few	TRBV11-3	TGTGCCAGCAGCTTAGGACAGGGGGCGACCGATGAGCAGTTCTTC	CASSLGQGATDEQFF
NA	TRBJ2-5	NA	TRBV4-1	TGCGCCAGCAACCAAGATCCCTCGCGGGGGCAACACGAGACCCACTACTTC	CASNQDPSRGQHETHYF